One sample yielded the 27 T cell receptor beta chains listed below, sequenced in a study of T cells in tumors after PD-1 blockade. Libraries were prepared by immunoSEQ multiplex PCR; TCRdb keeps only in-frame clonotypes and omits some of them. Of 10,000 to 15,000 clones detected, over 55% appear once; the ten largest clones hold under 20%. The input for sequencing was tumor tissue, taken before anti-PD-1 treatment. Receptor source: a human donor with basal cell carcinoma.

The J gene is TRBJ1-1, the V gene TRBV5-1; the D gene is possibly TRBD1 (6 bases). Trimming took off 4 bases at V and 1 base at J, with 20 bases between the two ends. Germline CDR1 reads SGHRS; CDR2 reads YFSETQ. The CDR3 loop spans 17 amino acids. The CDR3 DNA reads as TGCGCCAGCAGCGGATCACCGGGAGACAGGTGGAACACTGAAGCTTTCTTT. Translating it yields CASSGSPGDRWNTEAFF. The full variable domain, its missing parts supplied by reference TRBV5-1 and TRBJ1-1, is KAGVTQTPRYLIKTRGQQVTLSCSPISGHRSVSWYQQTPGQGLQFLFEYFSETQRNKGNFPGRFSGRQFSNSRSEMNVSTLELGDSALYLCASSGSPGDRWNTEAFFGQGTRLTVV.

In this sample, this clone is medium-sized. The sample has other DNA sequences that encode this CDR3 too. The chain links TRBV5-4 to TRBJ2-5; D possibly corresponds to TRBD1 (6 bases). V was cut by 1 base and J by 4 bases, with 8 bases left in between. The CDR3 extends over 13 amino acids. CDR1 is SGHNT and CDR2 is YYREEE in the germline V gene (reference sequence). CDR3 nucleotides: TGTGCCAGCAGCTTGTTAGGGGGAGAGACCCAGTACTTC. It codes for CASSLLGGETQYF.

CDR3 in amino acids: CASRRQGGGNQPQHF. The CDR3, as DNA: TGTGCCAGCAGAAGACAGGGGGGGGGCAATCAGCCCCAGCATTTT. The V and J genes are TRBV27 and TRBJ1-5, with 9 bases fitting TRBD1. Germline V gives CDR1 MNHEY, CDR2 SMNVEV (reference sequence). After removal of 6 bases from V and 2 bases from J, the junction contained 5 bases not matched to a gene. CDR3 size: 15 residues.

The V and J genes are TRBV5-8 and TRBJ2-5; D not certain. This CDR3 region has 14 residues. Trimming left V 3 bases short and J 0 bases short, with 9 bases between. Germline assignment: CDR1 SGHTS and CDR2 YDEGEE. The CDR3 DNA follows: TGTGCCAGCAGCTCAGGAGCAAACCAAGAGACCCAGTACTTC. Translating gives CASSSGANQETQYF.

This sequence joins TRBV6-1 and TRBJ2-7; 7 positions match TRBD1. This CDR3 contains 14 residues. V lost 4 bases and J lost 2; bases outside the gene matches: 5. From germline, CDR1 is MNHNS and CDR2 SASEGT. The CDR3 bases are TGTGCCAGCAGTGGAGCAGGGGGAACCTACGAGCAGTACTTC. Protein sequence: CASSGAGGTYEQYF.

This clone was detected a few times. V gene TRBV3-1 (or the pseudogene TRBV3-2) combines with J gene TRBJ1-6; 9 nucleotides agree with TRBD1. The CDR3 runs 15 residues. J gave up 10 bases and V 6 bases, and 10 bases lay outside the gene matches. Per the germline V gene, CDR1 is LGHDT and CDR2 is YNNKEL (reference sequence). CDR3 loop: CASRDTGQGQSPLHF. For the CDR3, the DNA is TGTGCCAGCAGGGACACGGGACAGGGACAATCACCCCTCCACTTT.

This chain joins TRBV5-1 and TRBJ2-1, with 14 bases lining up with TRBD2. Looked up from germline, CDR1 is SGHRS and CDR2 is YFSETQ. The CDR3 is 14 amino acids. The ends lost 2 bases at V and 10 bases at J; junction bases unmatched: 2. This CDR3 reads CASSFRLAGGEQFF. The CDR3 nucleotides are TGCGCCAGCAGCTTTCGACTAGCGGGAGGGGAGCAGTTCTTC.

V gene TRBV9 combines with J gene TRBJ2-7, with D possibly matching TRBD2 (6 bases). The germline CDR1 and CDR2 sequences are SGDLS and YYNGEE. The ends were cut back, 0 bases at V and 2 bases at J, with 12 bases in the middle. The CDR3 is 15 amino acids. CDR3 coding DNA: TGTGCCAGCAGCGTAGACGGTAGCGGAACCTACGAGCAGTACTTC. Its translation is CASSVDGSGTYEQYF.

The rearrangement links TRBV9 to TRBJ1-4; a possible D gene is TRBD1 (5 bases). Trimming took off 2 bases at V and 6 bases at J, with 11 bases between the two ends. This CDR3 region has 14 residues. CDR1 SGDLS and CDR2 YYNGEE come from the germline V gene. The CDR3 protein is CASSVQGTDEKLFF. As DNA, the CDR3 is TGTGCCAGCAGCGTTCAGGGTACAGATGAAAAACTGTTTTTT.

The chain has TRBV7-2 and TRBJ1-5; possible D gene TRBD1, 5 bases. V dropped 0 bases and J dropped 0 bases, with 6 bases sitting between them. Germline V gene sequence: CDR1 SGHTA, CDR2 FQGNSA. CDR3 size: 15 residues. Written as DNA, the CDR3 is TGTGCCAGCAGCTTAGCGACAGTTAGCAATCAGCCCCAGCATTTT. The encoded protein is CASSLATVSNQPQHF.

This clone has a handful of counts. The chain carries TRBV4-2 and TRBJ2-3, with D uncertain. CDR1 LGHNA and CDR2 YNFKEQ come from the germline V gene. This CDR3 has 12 amino acids. V lost 0 bases and J 6 bases, leaving 4 bases between the germline ends. The CDR3 reads CASSQDTDTQYF. The CDR3 DNA follows: TGTGCCAGCAGCCAAGATACGGATACGCAGTATTTT.

This chain uses TRBV6-1 with TRBJ2-2; TRBD2 matches 10 bases. This CDR3 contains 15 residues. Germline V gives CDR1 MNHNS, CDR2 SASEGT. With V trimmed by 5 bases and J by 5 bases, 5 bases remained unmatched. The CDR3 nucleotides read TGTGCCAGCAGTACTAGCGGGGATTATACCGGGGAGCTGTTTTTT. Its protein product is CASSTSGDYTGELFF.

For this clone: Different DNA sequences within this sample yield the same CDR3. The rearrangement uses TRBV5-4 and TRBJ1-1, with a weak D call TRBD1 (5 bases). The CDR3 totals 13 residues. Germline V gene sequence: CDR1 SGHNT, CDR2 YYREEE (reference sequence). V gave up 0 bases and J gave up 4 bases, with 7 bases separating them. CDR3: CASSLGGRTEAFF. As DNA, the CDR3 is TGTGCCAGCAGCTTGGGGGGACGCACTGAAGCTTTCTTT.

This chain uses TRBV9 with TRBJ2-7, with 7 bases aligning to TRBD2. Germline CDR1 is SGDLS and CDR2 is YYNGEE. The CDR3 runs 14 residues. J gave up 3 bases and V 3 bases, and 6 bases lay outside the gene matches. CDR3 in amino acids: CASSALAASYEQYF. The CDR3 DNA reads TGTGCCAGCAGCGCCCTAGCGGCAAGCTACGAGCAGTACTTC.

J is TRBJ2-1 and V is TRBV4-3; TRBD2 matches at 8 bases. Trimming cost V 4 bases and J 3 bases; bases outside gene matches: 14. CDR3 length equals 18 residues. Germline CDR1 LGHNA, CDR2 YSLEER. The CDR3 DNA follows: TGCGCCAGCAGCCGAACAACCCGGGCTAGCGGGCTCTACAATGAGCAGTTCTTC. This gives the protein CASSRTTRASGLYNEQFF.

The chain couples TRBV6-5 to TRBJ1-5; D remains ambiguous. Trimming stripped 2 bases from V and 0 bases from J, with 2 bases between. The CDR3 length is 13 residues. Germline V gives CDR1 MNHEY, CDR2 SVGAGI. CDR3 loop: CASSYNSNQPQHF. The CDR3 bases are TGTGCCAGCAGTTACAATAGCAATCAGCCCCAGCATTTT.

The chain has TRBV5-1 and TRBJ1-2, with 8 bases that match TRBD1. This CDR3 is 14 amino acids long. The J segment lost 2 bases and the V segment lost 0 bases, leaving 0 bases of the junction unmatched. Germline V gene sequence: CDR1 SGHRS, CDR2 YFSETQ. CDR3 region: CASSLGQGNYGYTF. CDR3 nucleotides: TGCGCCAGCAGCTTGGGACAGGGGAACTATGGCTACACCTTC.

J is TRBJ2-3 and V is TRBV2; 11 nucleotides line up with TRBD2. The CDR3 totals 16 residues. Germline loops: CDR1 SNHLY, CDR2 FYNNEI. V lost 6 bases to trimming and J lost 2 bases; unmatched junction nucleotides: 7. The CDR3 region is CASRPGLAEITDTQYF. In DNA, the CDR3 is TGTGCCAGCAGACCGGGACTAGCGGAGATCACAGATACGCAGTATTTT.

This sequence joins TRBV28 and TRBJ2-7; D is uncertain. Germline CDR1 is MDHEN and CDR2 is SYDVKM. The V end lost 8 bases, the J end lost 4 bases, and 18 bases lay between the germline ends. The length of the CDR3 is 14 residues. Here the CDR3 reads CASHGLRSRYEQYF. CDR3 coding DNA: TGTGCCAGCCATGGGCTAAGGTCACGGTACGAGCAGTACTTC. The full variable domain, in which reference TRBV28 and TRBJ2-7 provide the parts outside the CDR3, is DVKVTQSSRYLVKRTGEKVFLECVQDMDHENMFWYRQDPGLGLRLIYFSYDVKMKEKGDIPEGYSVSREKKERFSLILESASTNQTSMYLCASHGLRSRYEQYFGPGTRLTVT.

The rearrangement uses TRBV11-3 and TRBJ2-7, with D possibly being TRBD2 (6 bases). This CDR3 has 13 amino acids. Germline lookup yields CDR1 SGHNT and CDR2 YENEEA. Trimming pared 1 base from V and 7 bases from J, leaving 11 bases between. For the CDR3, the DNA is TGTGCCAGCAGCTTAGGACTAGGTGGGGAGCAGTACTTC. The encoded protein is CASSLGLGGEQYF.

The chain has TRBV27 and TRBJ2-7, with D possibly TRBD1 on 6 matching bases. Germline values: CDR1 MNHEY, CDR2 SMNVEV (reference sequence). This CDR3 is 15 amino acids long. V shed 10 bases and J shed 6 bases, with 25 bases lying between them. CDR3 loop: CANPTLDRYPFEQYF. Here the CDR3 DNA reads TGTGCCAACCCCACCTTAGACAGGTATCCCTTCGAGCAGTACTTC.

The rearrangement uses TRBV5-1 and TRBJ2-2, with unresolved D. V was shortened by 5 bases and J by 1 base, with 12 bases between the two germline ends. Germline CDR1 and CDR2: SGHRS and YFSETQ. The CDR3 runs to 15 residues. The CDR3 loop is CASRVEPRNTGELFF. The CDR3 DNA sequence: TGCGCCAGCAGAGTAGAGCCACGGAACACCGGGGAGCTGTTTTTT.

This clone has only a few counts. The J gene is TRBJ1-6, the V gene TRBV27; possible D gene TRBD1, 5 bases. The ends were cut back, 2 bases at V and 9 bases at J, with 11 bases in the middle. The germline gives CDR1 MNHEY, CDR2 SMNVEV (reference sequence). The CDR3 length is 14 residues. The CDR3 nucleotides read TGTGCCAGCAGTTTAATGGGACCAACTTCACCCCTCCACTTT. It yields the protein CASSLMGPTSPLHF.

V gene TRBV5-5 combines with J gene TRBJ2-7; D remains ambiguous. The germline V gene has CDR1 SGHKS and CDR2 YYEKEE (reference sequence). The CDR3 consists of 15 residues. Deletions cut 0 bases from V and 1 base from J, with 11 bases between. The CDR3 region has the DNA TGTGCCAGCAGCTTGGGGTTCGCACAGTCCTACGAGCAGTACTTC. As protein: CASSLGFAQSYEQYF.

V is TRBV6-5 and J is TRBJ2-7; D may be TRBD2 (6 bases). Germline CDR1 MNHEY, CDR2 SVGAGI. Trimming pared 2 bases from V and 6 bases from J, leaving 14 bases between. The CDR3 totals 14 residues. The CDR3 protein is CASSYDGSRSEQYF. The CDR3 region has the DNA TGTGCCAGCAGTTACGACGGGAGTCGGAGCGAGCAGTACTTC.

This clone was detected a few times. This sequence joins TRBV6-1 and TRBJ2-4; 9 nucleotides match TRBD2. Per germline, CDR1 MNHNS and CDR2 SASEGT. The CDR3 totals 16 residues. The V gene end was trimmed by 4 bases and the J gene end by 1 base; junction bases not matched to a gene: 5. The CDR3 DNA reads as TGTGCCAGCAGTGGACTAGCGGTCGTCGCCAAAAACATTCAGTACTTC. Protein: CASSGLAVVAKNIQYF.

The CDR3 DNA sequence: TGTGCCAGCAGCCGGACTCTCGGCGAGGGGTACTTC. Translating gives CASSRTLGEGYF. The chain has TRBV6-2 or TRBV6-3 and TRBJ2-4, with TRBD2 as a possible D gene (5 bases). Germline CDR1 and CDR2: MNHEY and SVGEGT. The CDR3 length is 12 residues. The germline V and J ends were trimmed by 6 bases and 15 bases, with 18 bases remaining between them.